The entry below gives a single T cell receptor beta chain sequence along with its context. As yet, its antigen is unknown. The data derive from a study of Ad26.COV2.S vaccination and SARS-CoV-2 variants. Notes on the study in general: Similar non-spike TCR breadth was seen in vaccine and placebo recipients.

V was shortened by 4 bases and J by 0 bases, with 12 bases between the two germline ends. The CDR3 is made up of 16 amino acids. CDR1 and CDR2 from the germline V gene are SGHVS and FNYEAQ. Profiling relied on immunoSEQ multiplex PCR, and the TCRdb table lists in-frame clones only, not all of them. The repertoire consists of about half a million clones, with 89% occurring once and the leading ten covering 1.5% to 2%. Described treatment: approximately 18 received Ad26.COV2.S at low or high dose, single or two shots; 5 received placebo; per-sample allocation not given. Samples were taken on day 63 after the first vaccine or placebo injection.

The sequence came from a person between 18 and 65 years old who received the Ad26.COV2.S COVID-19 vaccine or a placebo. Sequenced material: peripheral blood, taken in a trial of Ad26.COV2.S vaccine versus placebo. The rearrangement joins TRBV7-6 to TRBJ2-2; maybe TRBD2 (6 bases). CDR3 nucleotide sequence: TGTGCCAGCAGCTCGGGACTCTCTGCGAACACCGGGGAGCTGTTTTTT. It specifies CASSSGLSANTGELFF.